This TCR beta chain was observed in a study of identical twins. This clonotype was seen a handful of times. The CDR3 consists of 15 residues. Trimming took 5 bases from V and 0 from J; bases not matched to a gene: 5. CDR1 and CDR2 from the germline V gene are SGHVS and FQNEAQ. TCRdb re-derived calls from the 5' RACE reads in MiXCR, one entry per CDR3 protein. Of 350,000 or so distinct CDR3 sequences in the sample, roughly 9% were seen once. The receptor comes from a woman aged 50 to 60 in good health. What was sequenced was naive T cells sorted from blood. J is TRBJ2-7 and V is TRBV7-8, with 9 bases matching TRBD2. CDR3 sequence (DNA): TGTGCCAGCAGCGAGGGACTAGCCCTCTCCTACGAGCAGTACTTC. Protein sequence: CASSEGLALSYEQYF.